This T cell receptor beta chain was retrieved from a study of cytomegalovirus exposure and HLA in healthy donors. Across the study: Findings of an earlier analysis included some 110 million unique TCR beta sequences from 180 million or so T cells. Study outcomes and limitations: Usually a TCR sequence was rare, but some public TCRs were found in many donors. Highly shared variants forming one cluster were likely a sequencing artifact.

The CDR3 contains 13 residues. Germline V CDR1 and CDR2: WNHNN, SYGVQD (reference sequence). V was shortened by 2 bases and J by 1 base, with 5 bases between the two germline ends. The PCR made use of 60 Vbeta and 13 Jbeta primers. Data came from immunoSEQ multiplex PCR; TCRdb stores just in-frame clones and leaves some out. The sample comprises about 120,000 clones, under 70% of which are singletons, and roughly 8.3% rests with the top ten. As regards this clone: Its antigen remains unidentified.

The sample consisted of PBMCs. This sequence was found in a man younger than 35 in good health and CMV-seropositive. V usage is TRBV10-1 and J usage is TRBJ1-2; the D is unclear. The CDR3 DNA reads TGCGCCAGCAGTGAGGGCAGTAACTATGGCTACACCTTC. Its translation is CASSEGSNYGYTF.